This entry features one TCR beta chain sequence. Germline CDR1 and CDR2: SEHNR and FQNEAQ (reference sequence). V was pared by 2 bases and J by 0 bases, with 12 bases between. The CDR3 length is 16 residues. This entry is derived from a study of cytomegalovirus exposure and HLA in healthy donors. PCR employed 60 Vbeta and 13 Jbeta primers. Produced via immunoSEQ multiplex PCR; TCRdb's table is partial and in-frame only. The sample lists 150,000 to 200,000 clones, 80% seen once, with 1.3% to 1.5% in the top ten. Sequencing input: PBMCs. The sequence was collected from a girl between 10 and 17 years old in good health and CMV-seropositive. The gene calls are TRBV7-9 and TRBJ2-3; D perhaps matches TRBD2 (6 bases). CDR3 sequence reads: CASSLLSGTSTDTQYF. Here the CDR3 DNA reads TGTGCCAGCAGCTTACTCTCCGGGACTAGCACAGATACGCAGTATTTT.